The 8 T cell receptor beta chains presented below share a single source sample, sequenced in a study of vaccination and CD4 T cells after COVID-19. The antigens these receptors bind are not known. An Oncomine TCR Beta short-read assay was used to sequence the DNA from cultured CD4+ T cells. Each CDR3 protein gets one entry after TCRdb re-called the PCR reads with MiXCR. The sample consists of about 14,000 distinct CDR3 sequences, roughly 50% of them appearing once. Treatment reported: roughly 10-day PBMC culture with coronavirus spike peptide pools or control peptides (ViraFEST assay). Sequencing was performed on CD4+ T cells from blood, cultured in vitro. Receptor source: a human donor who had recovered from COVID-19.

This clonotype was picked up a small number of times. V and J are TRBV2 and TRBJ1-1; 7 positions match TRBD1. The J segment lost 2 bases and the V segment lost 6 bases, leaving 6 bases of the junction unmatched. The germline V gene encodes CDR1 SNHLY and CDR2 FYNNEI. This CDR3 is 14 amino acids long. As DNA, the CDR3 is TGTGCCAGCAGCCGACAGGGACGCAACACTGAAGCTTTCTTT. It translates to CASSRQGRNTEAFF.

This clonotype has only one observation. The V gene is TRBV19, the J gene TRBJ1-1; D not resolved. Germline V gene sequence: CDR1 LNHDA, CDR2 SQIVND (reference sequence). Trimming stripped 0 bases from V and 2 bases from J, with 10 bases between. There are 15 residues in the CDR3. CDR3 residues: CASSIEVRGNTEAFF. CDR3 sequence (DNA): TGTGCCAGTAGTATAGAGGTCCGCGGTAACACTGAAGCTTTCTTT.

This chain connects TRBV18 to TRBJ1-4, with TRBD1 matching over 12 bases. The germline gives CDR1 KGHSH, CDR2 LQKENI. The CDR3 runs 17 residues. Unmatched junction bases numbered 6, after V lost 2 bases and J lost 5 bases. This CDR3 is CASSPGTGGTGNEKLFF. CDR3 nucleotides: TGTGCCAGCTCACCAGGGACAGGGGGCACAGGAAATGAAAAACTGTTTTTT. The whole variable domain, remainder taken from reference TRBV18 and TRBJ1-4, is NAGVMQNPRHLVRRRGQEARLRCSPMKGHSHVYWYRQLPEEGLKFMVYLQKENIIDESGMPKERFSAEFPKEGPSILRIQQVVRGDSAAYFCASSPGTGGTGNEKLFFGSGTQLSVL.

This sequence joins TRBV19 and TRBJ1-2, with no clear D. The ends were cut back, 1 base at V and 10 bases at J, with 10 bases in the middle. The CDR3 runs 12 residues. In germline, CDR1 is LNHDA, CDR2 SQIVND (reference sequence). The CDR3 sequence: CASSIVGGIYTF. DNA of the CDR3: TGTGCCAGTAGTATAGTAGGAGGGATCTACACCTTC.

This clonotype turned up a few times. The chain combines TRBV19 with TRBJ2-3; possible D gene TRBD2, 5 bases. Germline V gene sequence: CDR1 LNHDA, CDR2 SQIVND (reference sequence). This CDR3 is built from 16 residues. Trimming removed 3 bases from V and 2 bases from J, with 15 bases in between. CDR3 loop: CASSMVRRAATDTQYF. The CDR3 DNA follows: TGTGCCAGTAGTATGGTTCGGCGGGCGGCCACAGATACGCAGTATTTT. The entire variable domain, with the rest obtained from reference TRBV19 and TRBJ2-3, is as follows: DGGITQSPKYLFRKEGQNVTLSCEQNLNHDAMYWYRQDPGQGLRLIYYSQIVNDFQKGDIAEGYSVSREKKESFPLTVTSAQKNPTAFYLCASSMVRRAATDTQYFGPGTRLTVL.

This clonotype was detected only once. The rearrangement joins TRBV27 to TRBJ1-6; no clear D gene. The CDR3 is made up of 16 amino acids. The germline V gene encodes CDR1 MNHEY and CDR2 SMNVEV (reference sequence). The V and J ends lost 3 bases and 0 bases respectively, with 9 bases between them. In DNA, the CDR3 is TGTGCCAGCAGTTTCTCTTCGAGCTCCTATAATTCACCCCTCCACTTT. It specifies CASSFSSSSYNSPLHF.

V gene TRBV6-4 combines with J gene TRBJ1-5; 9 bases align to TRBD1. The ends lost 5 bases at V and 3 bases at J; junction bases unmatched: 20. CDR3 size: 20 residues. Germline V CDR1 and CDR2: MRHNA, SNTAGT. CDR3 DNA sequence: TGTGCCAGCAGTTTCATCGCCGGGACAGGGACGATAGCTATCAATCAGCCCCAGCATTTT. Translating gives CASSFIAGTGTIAINQPQHF.

The V gene is TRBV27, the J gene TRBJ1-2, with D possibly matching TRBD1 (6 bases). Deletions cut 5 bases from V and 4 bases from J, with 17 bases between. Germline CDR1 is MNHEY and CDR2 is SMNVEV (reference sequence). The CDR3 runs to 15 residues. The CDR3 nucleotides are TGTGCCAGCAGTGTCGCGACAGGCGAGGTCTATGGCTACACCTTC. Residues: CASSVATGEVYGYTF.